The rows below give T cell receptor beta chains drawn from one sample of a study of blood T cell repertoires in COVID-19. Data came from immunoSEQ multiplex PCR; TCRdb stores just in-frame clones and leaves some out. The sample carries fewer than 110,000 clones, about 91% recorded once. Sequencing input: peripheral blood. The receptors here all came from a human donor in a cohort sampled during active COVID-19. Each CDR3 is given with its conserved first and last residue. Fields, in order: V gene, D gene, clone size, J gene, CDR3 protein, CDR3 DNA. A D gene is named only where the DNA matches it firmly. Part of the rows lack a size; the others show once, few, many or a class for expanded clones.

TRBV5-1	TRBD1	NA	TRBJ2-1	CASSLQGAHNEQFF	TGCGCCAGCAGCTTACAGGGGGCGCATAATGAGCAGTTCTTC
TRBV12-3/TRBV12-4	NA	few	TRBJ2-2	CASSQGSTGELFF	TGTGCCAGCAGCCAGGGATCCACCGGGGAGCTGTTTTTT
TRBV9	NA	NA	TRBJ1-5	CASTSGEGLDQPQHF	TGTGCCAGCACGTCCGGGGAGGGGTTGGATCAGCCCCAGCATTTT
TRBV3-1/TRBV3-2	TRBD1	NA	TRBJ2-2	CASSQAGTGIGELFF	TGTGCCAGCAGCCAGGCCGGGACAGGGATCGGGGAGCTGTTTTTT
TRBV10-2	NA	NA	TRBJ1-1	CASSVSGRTEAFF	TGCGCCAGCAGTGTCTCAGGGAGGACTGAAGCTTTCTTT
TRBV7-9	TRBD2	NA	TRBJ2-7	CASTVSGGGAQGEQYF	TGTGCCAGCACCGTCTCTGGGGGGGGAGCCCAAGGCGAGCAGTACTTC
TRBV30	TRBD1	once	TRBJ1-1	CAWGGQGRTEAFF	TGTGCCTGGGGGGGACAGGGGAGGACTGAAGCTTTCTTT
TRBV6-6	NA	NA	TRBJ2-2	CASSYGGWGTGELFF	TGTGCCAGCAGTTACGGAGGGTGGGGCACCGGGGAGCTGTTTTTT
TRBV27	NA	NA	TRBJ2-4	CASSLWTSAGNIQYF	TGTGCCAGCAGTTTATGGACCTCCGCGGGAAACATTCAGTACTTC
TRBV6-5	NA	NA	TRBJ2-7	CASSYSRFPYEQYF	TGTGCCAGCAGTTACTCGCGGTTTCCCTACGAGCAGTACTTC
TRBV7-9	TRBD1	NA	TRBJ1-2	CASVGQADYGYTF	TGTGCCAGCGTCGGACAGGCGGACTATGGCTACACCTTC
TRBV4-1	NA	NA	TRBJ1-1	CASSQPTQANTEAFF	TGCGCCAGCAGCCAACCAACACAGGCGAACACTGAAGCTTTCTTT